This T cell receptor (beta chain) was captured by sequencing in a study of T cells after yellow fever vaccination. The V end lost 3 bases, the J end lost 8 bases, and 12 bases lay between the germline ends. The CDR3 sequence is 12 residues long. CDR1 is SGHKS, CDR2 YYEKEE, per germline (reference sequence). This clonotype was seen ten or more times. Its antigen is not known. Study-wide results and limits: There was a possibility that FACS-sorted repertoires contained abundant clonotypes contaminating from the bulk population. Few clonotypes appeared in both CD4 and CD8 compartments.

5'RACE template switching produced TCR cDNA carrying a universal primer site and UMIs. TCRdb passed the 5' RACE reads through MiXCR, listing each CDR3 protein once. The sample consists of 310,000 or so distinct CDR3 sequences, around 4% of them appearing once. This TCR was sampled from a man aged 18-30 years who received the YFV17D yellow fever vaccine. Sequenced here: PBMCs, sampled on the day of the yellow fever booster vaccination. V and J are TRBV5-5 and TRBJ2-7; no definite D call. The DNA of the CDR3 is TGTGCCAGCAGCTCTTCCATGGACCAGCAGTACTTC. This translates into CASSSSMDQQYF.